The rows below give T cell receptor beta chains drawn from one sample of a study of blood T cell repertoires in COVID-19. Repertoires were generated with immunoSEQ multiplex PCR, while TCRdb's copy carries only in-frame clones and drops some. The sample lists 150,000 to 200,000 clones; approximately 80% were seen once. Sequencing input: PBMCs or T cells enriched from blood (not recorded which). Receptor source: a man between 50 and 59 years old who had recovered from COVID-19. CDR3s include the opening cysteine and the closing phenylalanine or tryptophan. The D gene is left open where the match is weak. A row's size may be missing; if present it is once, few, many or a size class.

d_call | j_call | clone_size | v_call | cdr3_aa | cdr3_nt
NA | TRBJ2-3 | once | TRBV3-1/TRBV3-2 | CASSQRGKTDTQYF | TGTGCCAGCAGCCAAAGGGGGAAGACAGATACGCAGTATTTT
NA | TRBJ2-7 | NA | TRBV24-1 | CATSDLWQAGYF | TGTGCCACCAGTGATTTGTGGCAGGCTGGGTACTTC
NA | TRBJ1-1 | NA | TRBV7-6 | CASSLGGGGTTEAFF | TGTGCCAGCAGCTTAGGTGGGGGGGGGACCACTGAAGCTTTCTTT
TRBD2 | TRBJ2-5 | NA | TRBV3-1/TRBV3-2 | CASSRLRGLAGGIRPSETQYF | TGTGCCAGCAGCCGGCTAAGGGGACTAGCGGGGGGGATCCGGCCTTCGGAGACCCAGTACTTC
TRBD2 | TRBJ2-5 | once | TRBV2 | CASSEWLAGGVRRETQYF | TGTGCCAGCAGTGAATGGCTAGCGGGGGGCGTGAGGCGAGAGACCCAGTACTTC
NA | TRBJ2-1 | once | TRBV12-3/TRBV12-4 | CASSLSTHEQFF | TGTGCCAGCAGTTTGTCGACTCATGAGCAGTTCTTC
NA | TRBJ2-7 | NA | TRBV5-4 | CASSLDTYEQYF | TGTGCCAGCAGCTTGGATACCTACGAGCAGTACTTC
TRBD1 | TRBJ2-2 | few | TRBV11-2 | CASSLGTGIPGELFF | TGTGCCAGCAGCTTAGGGACAGGTATCCCCGGGGAGCTGTTTTTT
TRBD1 | TRBJ1-1 | NA | TRBV5-1 | CASSGRTGANTEAFF | TGCGCCAGCAGCGGGAGGACAGGGGCGAACACTGAAGCTTTCTTT
NA | TRBJ1-5 | NA | TRBV2 | CASSDKGRDNQPQHF | TGTGCCAGCAGTGATAAGGGGCGCGACAATCAGCCCCAGCATTTT
NA | TRBJ1-6 | NA | TRBV19 | CASSGRTGRGDSPLHF | TGTGCCAGTAGTGGACGAACAGGGAGGGGAGATTCACCCCTCCACTTT
NA | TRBJ1-5 | NA | TRBV6-5 | CASSYGGRGGNQPQHF | TGTGCCAGCAGTTACGGCGGCAGGGGAGGCAATCAGCCCCAGCATTTT
NA | TRBJ1-4 | once | TRBV19 | CASSRGQSTNEKLFF | TGTGCCAGTAGTAGAGGACAGTCAACTAATGAAAAACTGTTTTTT
NA | TRBJ2-3 | NA | TRBV2 | CASSETGGGVTDTQYF | TGTGCCAGCAGTGAAACGGGGGGCGGGGTGACAGATACGCAGTATTTT
TRBD2 | TRBJ2-7 | NA | TRBV6-1 | CASSDGRVSSYEQYF | TGTGCCAGCAGTGATGGGAGGGTGAGCTCCTACGAGCAGTACTTC
TRBD1 | TRBJ1-2 | many | TRBV6-2/TRBV6-3 | CASSSNPGQGARGYTF | TGTGCCAGCAGTTCAAATCCGGGACAGGGGGCGCGGGGCTACACCTTC
NA | TRBJ2-7 | NA | TRBV19 | CASSTVQGWSYEQYF | TGTGCCAGTAGTACTGTTCAGGGATGGTCCTACGAGCAGTACTTC
NA | TRBJ2-1 | NA | TRBV28 | CASSPIDRMGIEQFF | TGTGCCAGCAGTCCGATCGACAGGATGGGCATAGAGCAGTTCTTC
TRBD2 | TRBJ2-5 | NA | TRBV7-6 | CASSLEATSGGAKETQYF | TGTGCCAGCAGCTTAGAGGCTACTAGCGGGGGGGCCAAAGAGACCCAGTACTTC
NA | TRBJ1-1 | once | TRBV7-9 | CASRRGGSSPDTEAFF | TGTGCCAGCAGACGTGGGGGGTCCTCACCCGACACTGAAGCTTTCTTT
TRBD1 | TRBJ1-1 | NA | TRBV29-1 | CSVAPGQVNTEAFF | TGCAGCGTAGCCCCGGGACAGGTGAACACTGAAGCTTTCTTT
NA | TRBJ2-6 | once | TRBV4-2 | CASSSGGGSSGANVLTF | TGTGCCAGCTCCTCGGGCGGGGGCTCCTCTGGGGCCAACGTCCTGACTTTC
NA | TRBJ1-6 | NA | TRBV5-1 | CASSLSAGDINSPLHF | TGCGCCAGCAGCTTGAGTGCAGGGGACATAAATTCACCCCTCCACTTT
NA | TRBJ2-7 | NA | TRBV6-5 | CASSYPGSYEQYF | TGTGCCAGCAGTTACCCAGGGTCCTACGAGCAGTACTTC
NA | TRBJ2-4 | once | TRBV6-5 | CASSYSRQPIRAQYF | TGTGCCAGCAGTTACTCGCGACAGCCAATACGGGCTCAGTACTTC
NA | TRBJ1-6 | NA | TRBV11-2 | CASSGQTSNSPLHF | TGTGCCAGCAGCGGGCAGACGTCCAATTCACCCCTCCACTTT
TRBD2 | TRBJ2-3 | NA | TRBV5-5 | CASSLERGGRTTQYF | TGTGCCAGCAGCTTGGAGCGGGGGGGCCGGACTACGCAGTATTTT
NA | TRBJ1-6 | NA | TRBV30 | CAWSLTPSLVSPLHF | TGTGCCTGGAGTTTGACTCCATCTTTGGTTTCACCCCTCCACTTT
NA | TRBJ1-1 | NA | TRBV7-8 | CASSFERVNTEAFF | TGTGCCAGCAGCTTCGAACGGGTGAACACTGAAGCTTTCTTT
TRBD1 | TRBJ1-4 | NA | TRBV6-5 | CASSLDRASNEKLFF | TGTGCCAGCAGTCTCGACAGGGCTTCTAATGAAAAACTGTTTTTT
TRBD1 | TRBJ1-2 | NA | TRBV9 | CASSVGEAGGLYGYTF | TGTGCCAGCAGCGTAGGGGAGGCAGGGGGCCTGTATGGCTACACCTTC
NA | TRBJ2-2 | NA | TRBV7-6 | CASSLIANTGELFF | TGTGCCAGCAGCTTAATAGCGAACACCGGGGAGCTGTTTTTT
NA | TRBJ1-3 | NA | TRBV5-1 | CASSLETGMSGNTIYF | TGCGCCAGCAGCTTGGAAACAGGGATGTCTGGAAACACCATATATTTT
NA | TRBJ2-7 | NA | TRBV12-3/TRBV12-4 | CASSLAGAYEQYF | TGTGCCAGCAGTTTGGCAGGGGCCTACGAGCAGTACTTC
NA | TRBJ1-1 | NA | TRBV19 | CATQEGENTEAFF | TGTGCCACTCAAGAGGGAGAGAACACTGAAGCTTTCTTT
NA | TRBJ2-2 | NA | TRBV15 | CATSRERTGHTGELFF | TGTGCCACCAGCAGAGAGCGAACAGGGCACACCGGGGAGCTGTTTTTT
TRBD1 | TRBJ1-1 | NA | TRBV5-8 | CASSYGTGRARLNTEAFF | TGTGCCAGCAGCTACGGGACAGGGAGGGCCCGGCTGAACACTGAAGCTTTCTTT
NA | TRBJ2-7 | once | TRBV6-5 | CASSYDRWSYEQYF | TGTGCCAGCAGTTACGACAGATGGTCCTACGAGCAGTACTTC
NA | TRBJ1-2 | NA | TRBV2 | CASSEVGREEGGYTF | TGTGCCAGCAGTGAAGTTGGCAGGGAGGAGGGTGGCTACACCTTC
NA | TRBJ1-1 | NA | TRBV4-2 | CASSQEYRMNTEAFF | TGTGCCAGCAGCCAAGAATACAGGATGAACACTGAAGCTTTCTTT
NA | TRBJ1-1 | NA | TRBV15 | CATSRDRLGLGNTEAFF | TGTGCCACCAGCAGAGATCGGTTGGGGCTGGGGAACACTGAAGCTTTCTTT